The clone carrying this T cell receptor (beta chain) was seen only a few times. Its matching antigen is unknown. This entry belongs to a study of T cells after yellow fever vaccination. The study's findings and limits: Subsequent to the booster, the majority of primary-vaccination clones reappeared (less than 97% CD4, approximately 90% CD8). Few clonotypes appeared in both CD4 and CD8 compartments.

TCRdb analysed the 5' RACE reads with MiXCR anew, one entry per CDR3 protein. The sample contains roughly 150,000 distinct CDR3 sequences, 7% to 9% of which appear only once. V was clipped by 10 bases and J by 4 bases; unmatched bases: 10. The CDR3 length is 13 residues. The chain has TRBV12-3 or TRBV12-4 and TRBJ2-7, with 7 positions matching TRBD1. The source of this sequence is a young man who received the YFV17D yellow fever vaccine. The sequenced sample was CD4+ T cells sorted from PBMCs, obtained 5 days after the yellow fever booster vaccination. The CDR3, as DNA: TGTGCCACATCGTGGGGGACAGAATACGAGCAGTACTTC. It encodes CATSWGTEYEQYF.